This TCR beta chain stems from a study of blood T cell repertoires in COVID-19. On the study more broadly: Sources were T cells, B-cell-depleted T cells, or PBMCs; the material itself was cDNA or gDNA.

CDR1 ENHRY and CDR2 SYGVKD come from the germline V gene. Germline trimming cut 11 bases from V and 4 bases from J; bases unmatched to any gene: 14. The CDR3 totals 14 residues. The authors' processing: Amplification of reference gene primers provided the estimated nucleated cell counts. Here immunoSEQ multiplex PCR was the method, and the copy in TCRdb shows in-frame clones only, minus some. D and trimming come from the DNA, and the V and J calls and clone size come from that table. The sample consists of around 310,000 clones, around nine tenths of them appearing once. Allocation to cohorts depended on clinical history reported by the participants. Each recovered donor of Cohort 3 presented with two negative PCRs, clearance, or symptom resolution.

The clonotype originates from a woman aged 40 to 50 who had recovered from COVID-19. The genes are TRBV10-3 and TRBJ2-7; 7 nucleotides agree with TRBD1. Sequenced sample: PBMCs or T cells enriched from blood (not recorded which). The CDR3 here is CAAGQATEIYEQYF. The DNA for the CDR3 is TGTGCCGCCGGACAGGCCACTGAAATATACGAGCAGTACTTC.